One and the same sample provided the 26 T cell receptor beta chains below, sequenced in a study of T cell repertoires in cytomegalovirus infection. TCRdb passed the reads through MiXCR, listing each CDR3 protein once. The data show roughly 600,000 distinct CDR3 sequences, less than 25% seen once. The sample taken for sequencing was CD8+ T cells from PBMCs. The receptors originated from a human donor in good health (CMV status not recorded). Some clones in this sample may be carry-over from other donors' samples.

This clonotype was seen more than once but under ten times. This sequence joins TRBV10-3 and TRBJ1-4; 7 nucleotides match TRBD1. CDR3 length: 15 amino acids. Germline assignment: CDR1 ENHRY and CDR2 SYGVKD. With V trimmed by 6 bases and J by 3 bases, 7 bases remained unmatched. The CDR3 DNA sequence: TGTGCCATCAGGAAAGCGACAGGGCCTAATGAAAAACTGTTTTTT. Its protein is CAIRKATGPNEKLFF.

In this sample, this clonotype turned up many times. V and J are TRBV12-5 and TRBJ2-7, with D maybe TRBD2 (5 bases). From germline, CDR1 is LGHNT and CDR2 FRNRAP. The CDR3 length is 14 residues. Deletions cut 1 base from V and 2 bases from J, with 9 bases between. The CDR3 bases are TGTGCTAGTGGTTTGGCCGGACTTCCCTACGAGCAGTACTTC. Its translation is CASGLAGLPYEQYF.

This clonotype appeared a few times. The rearrangement links TRBV4-1 to TRBJ2-1, with 10 positions matching TRBD2. The CDR3 sequence is 15 residues long. Losses at the gene ends were 0 bases for V and 12 bases for J; bases not matched to a gene: 8. Germline assignment: CDR1 MGHRA and CDR2 YSYEKL. The chain's CDR3 is CASSQDPAGGPRQFF. In DNA form, the CDR3 reads TGCGCCAGCAGCCAAGACCCAGCGGGGGGGCCGCGGCAGTTCTTC.

The chain is built from TRBV12-3 or TRBV12-4 and TRBJ1-2, with a possible D match to TRBD1 (5 bases). V dropped 6 bases and J dropped 2 bases, with 19 bases sitting between them. The CDR3 runs 16 residues. The CDR3, as DNA: TGTGCCAGCAGCCACTACCGGGACGGTCGAAACTATGGCTACACCTTC. Its translation: CASSHYRDGRNYGYTF.

This clonotype has more than one count but fewer than ten. The J gene is TRBJ2-5, the V gene TRBV2, with a tentative D call TRBD1 (7 bases). The V end was cut by 8 bases, the J end by 2 bases, with 15 bases between. CDR1 and CDR2 (germline): SNHLY, FYNNEI. The CDR3 spans 14 residues. The CDR3 here is CASLGGGPQETQYF. As DNA, the CDR3 is TGTGCCAGCCTAGGAGGGGGCCCACAAGAGACCCAGTACTTC.

Comment on this clonotype: A much larger clone sits a single nucleotide away, making a read error possible. The gene calls are TRBV7-6 and TRBJ2-1, with D unresolved. Trimming pared 5 bases from V and 13 bases from J, leaving 18 bases between. In germline, CDR1 is SGHVS, CDR2 FNYEAQ. This CDR3 spans 13 amino acids. CDR3 DNA sequence: TGTGCCAGCAGCCAGAACTCGCCAGAGGATCAGTTCTTC. This translates into CASSQNSPEDQFF.

Points on this clonotype: The junction departs from germline at one end; a sequencing error may be responsible. The V call is TRBV7-6, the J call TRBJ2-1; D is unclear. CDR1 is SGHVS and CDR2 is FNYEAQ in the germline V gene. The CDR3 has 14 residues. The DNA of the CDR3 is TGTGTCAGCAGCTTTGGTGGGACCTACAATGAGCAGTTCTTC. This translates into CVSSFGGTYNEQFF.

The chain joins TRBV6-2 or TRBV6-3 to TRBJ2-5; TRBD2 aligns across 11 bases. The CDR3 has 14 residues. Germline V gene sequence: CDR1 MNHEY, CDR2 SVGEGT. V shed 7 bases, J shed 4 bases, and the junction held 5 bases outside the gene matches. CDR3 region: CASNPGLAAETQYF. The CDR3 DNA follows: TGTGCCAGCAATCCGGGACTAGCGGCAGAGACCCAGTACTTC.

This clonotype was seen only a few times. The chain combines TRBV4-3 with TRBJ2-2, with D maybe TRBD2 (5 bases). This CDR3 comprises 17 residues. Germline V gives CDR1 LGHNA, CDR2 YSLEER. V dropped 0 bases and J dropped 1 base, with 12 bases sitting between them. The CDR3 sequence is CASSQDITGENTGELFF. The CDR3, as DNA: TGCGCCAGCAGCCAAGATATCACCGGGGAGAACACCGGGGAGCTGTTTTTT.

This clonotype was seen more than once but under ten times. The chain recombines TRBV7-2 with TRBJ1-2, with D perhaps TRBD1 (6 bases). V lost 5 bases and J 4 bases, leaving 14 bases between the germline ends. Germline loops: CDR1 SGHTA, CDR2 FQGNSA. CDR3 length: 14 amino acids. The chain's CDR3 is CASSISQGGYGYTF. CDR3 bases: TGTGCCAGCAGCATATCACAGGGAGGCTATGGCTACACCTTC.

The table lists this clonotype with a few counts. This rearrangement joins TRBV6-2 or TRBV6-3 to TRBJ2-5; 8 nucleotides line up with TRBD2. This CDR3 spans 15 amino acids. After removal of 6 bases from V and 4 bases from J, the junction contained 10 bases not matched to a gene. From germline, CDR1 is MNHEY and CDR2 SVGEGT. CDR3 coding DNA: TGTGCCAGCAGACCCCCGGGACTAGTGAGAGAGACCCAGTACTTC. Its protein product is CASRPPGLVRETQYF.

V is TRBV20-1 and J is TRBJ2-3; 7 nucleotides agree with TRBD2. CDR1 and CDR2 (germline): DFQATT, SNEGSKA (reference sequence). CDR3 length: 15 amino acids. V gave up 0 bases and J gave up 0 bases; unmatched junction bases: 3. The CDR3 DNA sequence: TGCAGTGCTAGAGATTCTAGCGGCAGCACAGATACGCAGTATTTT. Its translation: CSARDSSGSTDTQYF.

This clonotype was seen a few times. This rearrangement joins TRBV20-1 to TRBJ2-7; tentative D call: TRBD1 (5 bases). The CDR3 has 14 amino acids. Trimming stripped 0 bases from V and 1 base from J, with 10 bases between. The germline gives CDR1 DFQATT, CDR2 SNEGSKA (reference sequence). The CDR3: CSARDVRQSYEQYF. DNA for the CDR3: TGCAGTGCTAGAGATGTCAGACAGTCCTACGAGCAGTACTTC.

This clonotype was observed a few times. The V and J genes are TRBV7-6 and TRBJ2-3, with unresolved D. V lost 5 bases and J 2 bases, leaving 8 bases between the germline ends. Germline V gives CDR1 SGHVS, CDR2 FNYEAQ. The CDR3 has 13 amino acids. CDR3 in DNA: TGTGCCAGCAGCCCCTATTACACAGATACGCAGTATTTT. It yields the protein CASSPYYTDTQYF.

V usage is TRBV2 and J usage is TRBJ1-6; 7 positions agree with TRBD1. The CDR3 is 14 amino acids. Losses at the gene ends were 6 bases for V and 10 bases for J; bases not matched to a gene: 9. The V gene's germline CDR1 is SNHLY and CDR2 FYNNEI. As DNA, the CDR3 is TGTGCCAGCAGCCCCCGGGACAGAGGATCACCCCTCCACTTT. This encodes CASSPRDRGSPLHF.

This clonotype was observed a few times. The chain couples TRBV6-5 to TRBJ1-2; D uncertain. CDR1 MNHEY and CDR2 SVGAGI come from the germline V gene. The V gene lost 2 bases and the J gene lost 2 bases, with 18 bases spanning the gap. The CDR3 runs to 17 residues. CDR3 amino acids: CASSYDPGSRRNYGYTF. CDR3 nucleotide sequence: TGTGCCAGCAGTTACGACCCGGGGAGTCGGCGAAACTATGGCTACACCTTC.

This chain joins TRBV20-1 and TRBJ2-5; D may be TRBD1 or TRBD2 (6 bases each). CDR3 size: 14 residues. Germline CDR1 is DFQATT and CDR2 is SNEGSKA (reference sequence). V lost 8 bases to trimming and J lost 4 bases, with 20 bases between them. CDR3: CSTVTGAGAETQYF. In DNA, the CDR3 is TGCAGTACCGTGACGGGGGCCGGAGCAGAGACCCAGTACTTC.

This clonotype was counted only a few times. The chain recombines TRBV9 with TRBJ2-1; D not certain. This CDR3 contains 13 residues. V was cut by 2 bases and J by 9 bases, with 12 bases left in between. Germline V gives CDR1 SGDLS, CDR2 YYNGEE. Written as DNA, the CDR3 is TGTGCCAGCAGCGTTTCCGATTATGGTGAGCAGTTCTTC. Translated: CASSVSDYGEQFF. The full variable domain, with the rest looked up from reference TRBV9 and TRBJ2-1, is DSGVTQTPKHLITATGQRVTLRCSPRSGDLSVYWYQQSLDQGLQFLIQYYNGEERAKGNILERFSAQQFPDLHSELNLSSLELGDSALYFCASSVSDYGEQFFGPGTRLTVL.

The chain employs TRBV12-3 or TRBV12-4 and TRBJ2-7, with D uncertain. Trimming cost V 3 bases and J 5 bases, with 8 bases left between them. CDR3 length equals 12 residues. The CDR3 coding sequence is TGTGCCAGCAGTTTGAGCAACAACGAGCAGTACTTC. It codes for CASSLSNNEQYF.

V gene TRBV4-1 combines with J gene TRBJ2-1; TRBD1 aligns across 8 bases. Per germline, CDR1 MGHRA and CDR2 YSYEKL. The CDR3 is 15 residues long. Trimming at V came to 1 base and at J to 6 bases, leaving 5 bases not matched to a gene. Written as DNA, the CDR3 is TGCGCCAGCAGCCAAGGACAGGGGTATGGCAATGAGCAGTTCTTC. Protein: CASSQGQGYGNEQFF.

The V call is TRBV28, the J call TRBJ2-3; a weak D match, TRBD1 (5 bases). The CDR3 totals 14 residues. V lost 6 bases and J lost 2, with 12 bases in between. Germline V gene data show CDR1 as MDHEN and CDR2 as SYDVKM. In DNA, the CDR3 is TGTGCCAGCAGCTCAGACAGTTTCACAGATACGCAGTATTTT. Encoded protein: CASSSDSFTDTQYF.

Of note for this clonotype: This sequence may be a read error, since a much larger clone differs from it by one base. The chain uses TRBV7-6 and TRBJ1-2; TRBD1 is a possible D gene (6 bases). The CDR3 is 14 amino acids. CDR1 SGHVS and CDR2 FNYEAQ come from the germline V gene. In DNA, the CDR3 is TGTGCCGGCAGCCGACAGGTCAGAGGCTATGGCTACACCTTC. Residues: CAGSRQVRGYGYTF.

In this sample, this clonotype turned up once. V is TRBV5-1 and J is TRBJ2-1; 11 positions agree with TRBD2. The CDR3 covers 16 residues. Per germline, CDR1 SGHRS and CDR2 YFSETQ. Losses at the gene ends were 4 bases for V and 4 bases for J; bases not matched to a gene: 7. CDR3 DNA: TGCGCCAGCAGCCAATTAGCGGGGGGGTTGTACAATGAGCAGTTCTTC. It translates to CASSQLAGGLYNEQFF.

V and J are TRBV28 and TRBJ2-7; TRBD2 matches at 8 bases. V was pared by 5 bases and J by 7 bases, with 4 bases of the junction left unmatched. This CDR3 spans 12 amino acids. The V gene's germline CDR1 is MDHEN and CDR2 SYDVKM. DNA for the CDR3: TGTGCCAGCAGTCAACGGGAGGGAGAGCAGTACGTC. It codes for CASSQREGEQYV.

This clonotype was recorded many times. The gene calls are TRBV6-5 and TRBJ1-2; 7 bases line up with TRBD1. The germline V gene has CDR1 MNHEY and CDR2 SVGAGI. Unmatched junction bases numbered 8, after V lost 0 bases and J lost 4 bases. The CDR3 contains 16 residues. The CDR3 coding sequence is TGTGCCAGCAGTTACTCGAACAGCCGGGACAGCTATGGCTACACCTTC. Translation: CASSYSNSRDSYGYTF.

The chain links TRBV25-1 to TRBJ1-1; 10 bases map to TRBD1. The CDR3 consists of 18 residues. Trimming removed 5 bases from V and 6 bases from J; junction bases left unmatched: 18. CDR1 is MGHDK, CDR2 SYGVNS, per germline. CDR3 protein: CASSHERGQGGRRAEAFF. For the CDR3, the DNA is TGTGCCAGCAGTCATGAACGTGGACAGGGGGGAAGAAGGGCTGAAGCTTTCTTT.